These 24 T cell receptor beta chains originate from one sample sequenced in a study of molecular identifiers for immune sequencing clone quantification. MiXCR, applied by TCRdb to the PCR reads, yields one record per CDR3 protein. The data contain fewer than 70,000 distinct CDR3 sequences, roughly 20% of them seen just once; the ten biggest clones take up roughly 1.5%. The sample comprised naive CD8+ T cells from blood, with Jurkat cell RNA spiked in. Subset in this sample: FACS-sorted CD8+CD4-CCR7+CD45RA+ naive T cells. The receptor source for this set is a human donor in good health. Some libraries in this study had Jurkat cell RNA spiked in.

For this clonotype: A much larger clone differs by one base, so this may be a read error. This chain uses TRBV5-6 with TRBJ2-7, with D hard to call. CDR3 size: 14 residues. V was trimmed by 3 bases and J by 5 bases, leaving 15 bases between them. The germline CDR1 and CDR2 sequences are SGHDT and YYEEEE. CDR3 coding DNA: TGTGCCAGCAGCTCCGCATTGGGCCGCCACGAGCAGTACTTC. Its protein is CASSSALGRHEQYF.

This clonotype has a count of ten or more. The chain links TRBV14 to TRBJ1-6; no firm D call. Between the trimmed V and J ends, which lost 0 bases and 7 bases, there was a span of 10 bases. This CDR3 is built from 15 residues. Germline CDR1 SGHDN, CDR2 FVKESK. This chain's CDR3 is CASSQDWSENSPLHF. The DNA for the CDR3 is TGTGCCAGCAGCCAAGATTGGTCAGAGAATTCACCCCTCCACTTT.

This clonotype showed up many times. This chain links TRBV6-5 with TRBJ2-7; D perhaps matches TRBD2 (6 bases). V was cut by 3 bases and J by 2 bases, with 14 bases left in between. The CDR3 is 15 residues long. From germline, CDR1 is MNHEY and CDR2 SVGAGI. CDR3 residues: CASSYFSGEPYEQYF. The CDR3 DNA sequence: TGTGCCAGCAGTTATTTCTCGGGGGAACCCTACGAGCAGTACTTC.

This clonotype was detected ten times or more. The genes are TRBV29-1 and TRBJ2-7; 8 bases match TRBD1. The CDR3 spans 15 residues. V lost 4 bases and J lost 0; bases outside the gene matches: 8. Germline lookup yields CDR1 SQVTM and CDR2 ANQGSEA. This CDR3 reads CSVARSGTGSYEQYF. In nucleotides, the CDR3 is TGCAGCGTTGCACGATCCGGGACAGGCTCCTACGAGCAGTACTTC.

The sample holds a few counts of this clonotype. This chain connects TRBV2 to TRBJ2-5, with D possibly TRBD2 on 5 matching bases. This CDR3 is built from 13 residues. Trimming took off 2 bases at V and 5 bases at J, with 9 bases between the two ends. From germline, CDR1 is SNHLY and CDR2 FYNNEI. The CDR3 protein is CASSEYPGETQYF. For the CDR3, the DNA is TGTGCCAGCAGTGAATATCCGGGGGAGACCCAGTACTTC.

This clonotype was seen at least ten times. V and J are TRBV7-2 and TRBJ2-3; D uncertain. The germline V gene has CDR1 SGHTA and CDR2 FQGNSA. Trimming took 1 base from V and 6 from J, leaving 11 bases between them. The CDR3 is 14 amino acids. The CDR3 DNA sequence: TGTGCCAGCAGCTTAGTAAGGGCGCCGGATACGCAGTATTTT. Translated: CASSLVRAPDTQYF.

There are many counts of this clonotype. This chain links TRBV7-2 with TRBJ2-7, with D perhaps given as TRBD1 or TRBD2 (7 bases each). V was clipped by 4 bases and J by 4 bases, with 17 bases between them. CDR1 and CDR2 from the germline V gene are SGHTA and FQGNSA. CDR3 length: 15 residues. The CDR3, as DNA: TGTGCCAGCAGCTCCCCAGGGGGGGGGCTTTACGAGCAGTACTTC. It specifies CASSSPGGGLYEQYF.

This chain uses TRBV11-3 with TRBJ2-7; perhaps TRBD2 as D (5 bases). The CDR3 runs 13 residues. Germline lookup yields CDR1 SGHNT and CDR2 YENEEA. V lost 3 bases, J lost 7 bases, and 13 bases lay in between. For the CDR3, the DNA is TGTGCCAGCAGCTTCCAGACTTGGGAGGAGCAGTACTTC. Translated, it gives CASSFQTWEEQYF.

In its sample, this clonotype was seen many times. This chain joins TRBV4-1 and TRBJ2-6; D gene uncertain. The CDR3 extends over 15 amino acids. In germline, CDR1 is MGHRA, CDR2 YSYEKL. The germline V and J ends were trimmed by 4 bases and 1 base, with 8 bases remaining between them. CDR3 sequence reads: CASSPWWSGANVLTF. The CDR3 DNA follows: TGCGCCAGCAGCCCTTGGTGGTCTGGGGCCAACGTCCTGACTTTC.

A remark on this clonotype: One base away lies a much larger clone, so this may be a sequencing read error. J is TRBJ1-1 and V is TRBV4-1; D gene ambiguous. V was clipped by 1 base and J by 4 bases, with 13 bases between them. Germline CDR1 and CDR2: MGHRA and YSYEKL. The CDR3 contains 15 residues. CDR3 nucleotide sequence: TGCGCCAGCAGCCAAGTTGGAGTCCTGAGCACTGAAGCTTTCTTT. Translating gives CASSQVGVLSTEAFF.

This clonotype was recorded many times. The V and J genes are TRBV15 and TRBJ2-3, with a tentative D call TRBD2 (6 bases). CDR3 length: 14 amino acids. Germline CDR1 is LNHNV and CDR2 is YYDKDF (reference sequence). V dropped 3 bases and J dropped 1 base, with 8 bases sitting between them. CDR3 protein: CATSSSGRTDTQYF. CDR3 in DNA: TGTGCCACCAGCAGTAGCGGCCGCACAGATACGCAGTATTTT.

The sample holds many counts of this clonotype. The conserved closing phenylalanine or tryptophan is absent in this CDR3, likely reflecting a read error. V usage is TRBV19 and J usage is TRBJ2-1; 7 positions match TRBD1. CDR1 is LNHDA and CDR2 is SQIVND in the germline V gene (reference sequence). J gave up 5 bases and V 1 base, and 5 bases lay outside the gene matches. The CDR3 totals 15 residues. The CDR3 sequence is CASSIGQGLNNEQFC. The DNA of the CDR3 is TGTGCCAGTAGTATAGGACAGGGCCTAAACAATGAGCAGTTCTGC.

This sequence joins TRBV19 and TRBJ1-3; unclear D gene. V lost 8 bases to trimming and J lost 0 bases, with 2 bases between them. CDR3 size: 11 residues. Germline assignment: CDR1 LNHDA and CDR2 SQIVND (reference sequence). In DNA, the CDR3 is TGTGCCAGTCGCTCTGGAAACACCATATATTTT. The encoded protein is CASRSGNTIYF.

Regarding this clonotype: A much larger clonotype is one base distant, so this may be a read error. This chain joins TRBV7-8 and TRBJ1-2; D might be TRBD1 (6 bases). The CDR3 has 17 residues. Per the germline V gene, CDR1 is SGHVS and CDR2 is FQNEAQ. Deletions cut 2 bases from V and 3 bases from J, with 19 bases between. Written as DNA, the CDR3 is TGTGCCAGCAGCTTAAGCCCGAGACAGGATTCTGACTATGGCTACACCTTC. Its translation: CASSLSPRQDSDYGYTF.

Notes on this clonotype: Possible read error: a much larger clone is one base away. The CDR3 carries no conserved terminal phenylalanine or tryptophan, so it likely arises from a read error. The chain uses TRBV25-1 and TRBJ2-7; 10 nucleotides align to TRBD1. V was clipped by 3 bases and J by 5 bases; unmatched bases: 10. This CDR3 is 16 amino acids long. Germline CDR1 reads MGHDK; CDR2 reads SYGVNS. The CDR3 spells CASSDKLGQGIHEQYL. The CDR3 region has the DNA TGTGCCAGCAGTGATAAATTGGGACAGGGGATCCACGAGCAGTACCTC.

This clonotype has a count of ten or more. The chain employs TRBV19 and TRBJ2-3; 12 bases are a match to TRBD2. CDR1 is LNHDA, CDR2 SQIVND, per germline (reference sequence). V shed 5 bases, J shed 2 bases, and the junction held 5 bases outside the gene matches. The CDR3 runs 16 residues. In DNA form, the CDR3 reads TGTGCCAGTAGTGCCAGACTAGCGGGGGACACAGATACGCAGTATTTT. Its translation is CASSARLAGDTDTQYF. Filled out from reference TRBV19 and TRBJ2-3, the complete variable domain reads DGGITQSPKYLFRKEGQNVTLSCEQNLNHDAMYWYRQDPGQGLRLIYYSQIVNDFQKGDIAEGYSVSREKKESFPLTVTSAQKNPTAFYLCASSARLAGDTDTQYFGPGTRLTVL.

This clonotype occurred a few times. Possible read error: a much larger clone is one base away. The chain links TRBV29-1 to TRBJ2-1; 8 bases align to TRBD2. Germline V gives CDR1 SQVTM, CDR2 ANQGSEA. The CDR3 sequence is 16 residues long. The DNA of the CDR3 is TGCAGCGGAGTCCCCACTAGCGGCCGCTCCTACAGTGAGCAGTTCTTC. Amino acids: CSGVPTSGRSYSEQFF.

This clonotype occurred many times. The genes are TRBV9 and TRBJ2-2; tentatively, D is TRBD2 (5 bases). The CDR3 contains 14 residues. Per germline, CDR1 SGDLS and CDR2 YYNGEE. V was trimmed by 4 bases and J by 7 bases, leaving 14 bases between them. The CDR3 protein is CASSPPRGHGELFF. In DNA, the CDR3 is TGTGCCAGCAGCCCACCCCGAGGGCACGGGGAGCTGTTTTTT.

This clonotype came up many times. The V and J genes are TRBV7-9 and TRBJ2-3; 11 bases map to TRBD2. The germline CDR1 and CDR2 sequences are SEHNR and FQNEAQ (reference sequence). The CDR3 is 15 residues long. The J segment lost 2 bases and the V segment lost 5 bases, leaving 3 bases of the junction unmatched. The CDR3 protein is CASSRGLAVTDTQYF. CDR3 sequence (DNA): TGTGCCAGCAGCAGGGGACTAGCGGTCACAGATACGCAGTATTTT.

This clonotype has ten or more counts. The gene calls are TRBV20-1 and TRBJ2-2, with 7 nucleotides matching TRBD1. This CDR3 comprises 15 residues. The germline CDR1 and CDR2 sequences are DFQATT and SNEGSKA (reference sequence). Trimming at V came to 5 bases and at J to 1 base, leaving 7 bases not matched to a gene. The CDR3 region is CSAPGTAKNTGELFF. CDR3 DNA sequence: TGCAGTGCTCCCGGGACAGCAAAGAACACCGGGGAGCTGTTTTTT.

The gene calls are TRBV28 and TRBJ1-5, with D unresolved. The ends were cut back, 3 bases at V and 1 base at J, with 10 bases in the middle. This CDR3 has 15 residues. CDR1 MDHEN and CDR2 SYDVKM come from the germline V gene. CDR3: CASSFLGISNQPQHF. CDR3 in DNA: TGTGCCAGCAGTTTCTTGGGTATCAGCAATCAGCCCCAGCATTTT.

This clonotype was seen ten or more times. V gene TRBV7-9 combines with J gene TRBJ2-2, with D unresolved. The CDR3 totals 14 residues. Germline CDR1 reads SEHNR; CDR2 reads FQNEAQ (reference sequence). V was cut by 1 base and J by 5 bases, with 8 bases left in between. The CDR3 here is CASSLVEATGELFF. The CDR3, as DNA: TGTGCCAGCAGCTTAGTCGAGGCAACCGGGGAGCTGTTTTTT.

This sequence joins TRBV29-1 and TRBJ1-1; D remains ambiguous. The V gene lost 2 bases and the J gene lost 1 base, with 5 bases spanning the gap. Germline V gene lookup returns CDR1 SQVTM and CDR2 ANQGSEA. This CDR3 comprises 12 residues. The CDR3 is CSVETGNTEAFF. CDR3 in DNA: TGCAGCGTTGAAACGGGGAACACTGAAGCTTTCTTT.

This clonotype appeared many times. The rearrangement joins TRBV4-1 to TRBJ2-7; 7 nucleotides match TRBD2. V shed 1 base and J 3 bases; nucleotides not matched to a gene: 9. The CDR3 sequence is 16 residues long. Germline lookup yields CDR1 MGHRA and CDR2 YSYEKL. The CDR3 protein is CASSQGGGGGFYEQYF. In DNA form, the CDR3 reads TGCGCCAGCAGCCAAGGAGGCGGCGGGGGATTCTACGAGCAGTACTTC.